This T cell receptor beta chain was recovered during a study of response to subunit inactivated influenza vaccine. Findings of the study overall: Authors proposed each seasonal influenza vaccination draws in few new T cells.

This clonotype was detected only a few times. Its antigen is unknown. Via MiXCR, TCRdb re-called the RT-PCR reads, giving one row per CDR3 protein. The table lists 650,000 to 800,000 distinct CDR3 sequences, 14% of them singletons. V lost 3 bases and J lost 2; bases outside the gene matches: 7. This CDR3 spans 15 amino acids. Looked up from germline, CDR1 is ENHRY and CDR2 is SYGVKD. The source was PBMCs from blood, collected less than 15 days before vaccination. This chain connects TRBV10-3 to TRBJ2-7; 7 bases agree with TRBD1. The TCR comes from a middle-aged man who received an inactivated influenza vaccine. The CDR3 nucleotides are TGTGCCATCAGTGAACGTGGACAGGCCCCCTACGAGCAGTACTTC. This codes for CAISERGQAPYEQYF.